These T cell receptor beta chains were read from a single sample in a study of cytomegalovirus exposure and HLA in healthy donors. Sequencing used immunoSEQ multiplex PCR; TCRdb keeps in-frame clones, though not all of them. Here the sample spans approximately 160,000 clones, roughly three quarters being singletons. The sequenced sample was PBMCs. The receptor set was obtained from a man in his late teens or twenties in good health and CMV-seropositive. Each CDR3 is given with its conserved first and last residue. The D gene is left open where the match is weak. Expanded clones get a size class; other rows say once, few or many, or leave the size out.

TRBJ2-2,-,TRBV28,TRBD2,TGTGCCAGCAGTTTAACTAGCGAAACCGGGGAGCTGTTTTTT,CASSLTSETGELFF
TRBJ1-1,-,TRBV6-5,-,TGTGCCAGCAGTGGTCGGGAAGAGAACACTGAAGCTTTCTTT,CASSGREENTEAFF
TRBJ2-2,few,TRBV15,TRBD2,TGTGCCACCAGCAGACAAAAGGAGCGGGGTAGCACCGGGGAGCTGTTTTTT,CATSRQKERGSTGELFF
TRBJ1-6,-,TRBV28,-,TGTGCCAGCCACTGGGGGGTTAATTCACCCCTCCACTTT,CASHWGVNSPLHF
TRBJ2-5,-,TRBV2,TRBD2,TGTGCCAGCAGCTTGGGACTAGCGGAGACCCAGTACTTC,CASSLGLAETQYF
TRBJ2-1,many,TRBV6-4,TRBD2,TGTGCCAGCAGTGGGCTAGCGGGAGAAGGCTACAATGAGCAGTTCTTC,CASSGLAGEGYNEQFF
TRBJ2-1,-,TRBV6-1,TRBD2,TGTGCCAGCAGTGGACTAGCCTTGAGAGGTTATGATGAGCAGTTCTTC,CASSGLALRGYDEQFF
TRBJ1-1,-,TRBV28,-,TGTGCCAGCAGTGTTGGCCCCCCAGGGGTAAGGTTTACTGAAGCTTTCTTT,CASSVGPPGVRFTEAFF
TRBJ1-5,-,TRBV5-6,-,TGTGCCAGCAGCCTCAGAGGGCTTCAGCCCCAGCATTTT,CASSLRGLQPQHF
TRBJ1-2,-,TRBV29-1,TRBD1,TGCAGCGCCAATCCGGGACAGGAATATGGCTACACCTTC,CSANPGQEYGYTF
TRBJ2-1,-,TRBV6-4,TRBD1,TGTGCCAGCAGCGCGGGGACAGGGAGTTTTAATGAGCAGTTCTTC,CASSAGTGSFNEQFF
TRBJ1-1,-,TRBV2,-,TGTGCCAGCAGTGAAGCTACGGGTATGGCAGGGAAAAGGGGCACTGAAGCTTTCTTT,CASSEATGMAGKRGTEAFF
TRBJ2-2,-,TRBV15,-,TGTGCCACCCTGCAGGGGATGGTAGATGACGGGGAGCTGTTTTTT,CATLQGMVDDGELFF
TRBJ2-3,-,TRBV7-2,-,TGTGCCAGCAGCTTAGCGGCGGTGAGCACAGATACGCAGTATTTT,CASSLAAVSTDTQYF
TRBJ2-1,many,TRBV5-1,TRBD2,TGCGCCAGCACGACTAGCGGGCAATACAATGAGCAGTTCTTC,CASTTSGQYNEQFF
TRBJ2-5,-,TRBV11-2,TRBD2,TGTGCCAGCAGCTTTCTAGCGGGGGGACAAGAGACCCAGTACTTC,CASSFLAGGQETQYF
TRBJ1-1,-,TRBV6-5,TRBD1,TGTGCCAGCAGTTACTCTAGAGGGGGCGGCACTGAAGCTTTCTTT,CASSYSRGGGTEAFF
TRBJ2-2,-,TRBV9,TRBD1,TGTGCCAGCAGTGAAGGGGGCTGGGACACCGGGGAGCTGTTTTTT,CASSEGGWDTGELFF
TRBJ1-5,-,TRBV7-2,-,TGTGCCAGCAGCTTAGATCCGGGGAGCAATCAGCCCCAGCATTTT,CASSLDPGSNQPQHF
TRBJ2-6,-,TRBV5-1,-,TGCGCCAGCAGCTTGGACAGCTCTGGGGCCAACGTCCTGACTTTC,CASSLDSSGANVLTF
TRBJ1-4,-,TRBV27,-,TGTGCCAGCAGTTTTCGACAAAAGAACGGAAAACTGTTTTTT,CASSFRQKNGKLFF
TRBJ1-6,-,TRBV6-5,-,TGTGCCAGCTCCCCGCAGAGAGGCTCACCCCTCCACTTT,CASSPQRGSPLHF
TRBJ1-1,-,TRBV7-9,-,TGTGCCAGCAGTCAACAGAACACTGAAGCTTTCTTT,CASSQQNTEAFF
TRBJ1-5,-,TRBV7-9,TRBD1,TGTGCCAGCAGCATCGGGACAGGGGGCAAGGGGGGAAGCAATCAGCCCCAGCATTTT,CASSIGTGGKGGSNQPQHF
TRBJ1-5,-,TRBV2,TRBD1,TGTGCCAGCAGGGCGGGACAGGACAATCAGCCCCAGCATTTT,CASRAGQDNQPQHF
TRBJ2-6,-,TRBV5-1,-,TGCGCCAGCAGCTTGGAGGCGGGGGCTTACTCTGGGGCCAACGTCCTGACTTTC,CASSLEAGAYSGANVLTF
TRBJ1-1,-,TRBV5-1,TRBD1,TGCGCCAGCAGCTCCAGGGGGCAATGGAGGACTGAAGCTTTCTTT,CASSSRGQWRTEAFF
TRBJ1-2,once,TRBV6-5,-,TGTGCCAGCAGTTACGGGGGGAGAAGCTACACCTTC,CASSYGGRSYTF
TRBJ2-3,-,TRBV7-2,TRBD2,TGTGCCAGCAGCCCCCTTGTATCTAGCGGGGGGGCCACAGATACGCAGTATTTT,CASSPLVSSGGATDTQYF
TRBJ2-3,-,TRBV4-1,TRBD2,TGCGCCAGCAGCCAAGTCGCCAGGGGTTATAGCGGGGCCCCTAGCACAGATACGCAGTATTTT,CASSQVARGYSGAPSTDTQYF
TRBJ1-6,-,TRBV7-9,TRBD1,TGTGCCAGCACCTCAGGGGGGAATTCACCCCTCCACTTT,CASTSGGNSPLHF
TRBJ1-5,-,TRBV27,-,TGTGCCAGCAGTTTACAGGGCGATCAGCCCCAGCATTTT,CASSLQGDQPQHF
TRBJ1-2,-,TRBV6-1,TRBD1,TGTGCCAGCAGTCAGTTGGGGGACAGGGGAAATGGCTACACCTTC,CASSQLGDRGNGYTF
TRBJ1-2,-,TRBV5-4,TRBD1,TGTGCCAGCAGCGCCGGGACAGTGCTCCTCTATGGCTACACCTTC,CASSAGTVLLYGYTF
TRBJ1-2,-,TRBV30,TRBD1,TGTGCCGGGACAGGGGGGTACTATGGCTACACCTTC,CAGTGGYYGYTF
TRBJ1-2,-,TRBV28,-,TGTGCCAGCAGTTTACGGAGCGGCTACACCTTC,CASSLRSGYTF
TRBJ1-2,-,TRBV6-4,-,TGTGCCAGCAGTCCGGACAGATGGGATGGCTACACCTTC,CASSPDRWDGYTF
TRBJ1-5,-,TRBV7-2,-,TGTGCCAGCGGACTACGGGGGAATCAGCCCCAGCATTTT,CASGLRGNQPQHF
TRBJ1-5,-,TRBV6-5,-,TGTGCCAGCAGCAAGACAGATTCCAATCAGCCCCAGCATTTT,CASSKTDSNQPQHF
TRBJ2-3,-,TRBV13,TRBD2,TGTGCCAGCACCTTCGGGGGGGGGAACACAGATACGCAGTATTTT,CASTFGGGNTDTQYF
TRBJ2-5,-,TRBV25-1,TRBD2,TGTGCCAGCAGTTCGCGGACTAGCGGGGGGGGGACCCAGTACTTC,CASSSRTSGGGTQYF
TRBJ2-2,few,TRBV6-6,TRBD1,TGTGCCAGCAGGTTGGCGACAGGGGCTGCCGGGGAGCTGTTTTTT,CASRLATGAAGELFF
TRBJ1-5,-,TRBV5-8,-,TGTGCCACCTCAGCTTCAGGGCGACCCGGCAATCAGCCCCAGCATTTT,CATSASGRPGNQPQHF
TRBJ2-5,once,TRBV7-9,TRBD2,TGTGCCAGCAGCTTAGGGACTAGTGGGGAGACCCAGTACTTC,CASSLGTSGETQYF
TRBJ1-2,few,TRBV6-1,-,TGTGCCAGCAGTGAAGCGGGAGATGGCTACACCTTC,CASSEAGDGYTF
TRBJ1-1,-,TRBV7-3,TRBD1,TGTGCCAGCAGCTTACACGGGACAGGGACGTATGCCACTGAAGCTTTCTTT,CASSLHGTGTYATEAFF
TRBJ1-6,-,TRBV4-2,TRBD1,TGTGCCAGCAGCCAGTCAGCAAGGACAGGGGGTTATTCACCCCTCCACTTT,CASSQSARTGGYSPLHF
TRBJ1-2,-,TRBV5-1,-,TGCGCCAGCCGCGGGGGGCCCAACTATGGCTACACCTTC,CASRGGPNYGYTF
TRBJ1-5,-,TRBV10-1,-,TGCGCCAGCAGTGAGTTCCTAGGACAGAAACAGCCCCAGCATTTT,CASSEFLGQKQPQHF
TRBJ2-3,-,TRBV7-3,TRBD2,TGTGCCAGCAGCTTAGTGGGTCTAAGCGGGGGGGGCACAGATACGCAGTATTTT,CASSLVGLSGGGTDTQYF
TRBJ2-2,-,TRBV10-3,-,TGTGCCATCACTGGACTGTCCCTCAACGGGGAGCTGTTTTTT,CAITGLSLNGELFF
TRBJ2-2,-,TRBV7-3,TRBD2,TGTGCCAGCAGCTGGGGACTAGCGGGGGGCACCGGGGAGCTGTTTTTT,CASSWGLAGGTGELFF
TRBJ1-2,-,TRBV19,-,TGTGCCAGTAGTATTGGCGGGGGTAGCGGTGGCTACACCTTC,CASSIGGGSGGYTF
TRBJ1-5,-,TRBV2,-,TGTGCCAGCAGTGAGTTCAGGGAACAGCCCCAGCATTTT,CASSEFREQPQHF
TRBJ1-2,-,TRBV5-6,TRBD1,TGTGCCAGCAGCTTGGCAGGGGGCGGAGGCTACACCTTC,CASSLAGGGGYTF
TRBJ1-5,-,TRBV2,-,TGTGCCAGCAGTGAAGGTCAGACACCACCTTTTAGCAATCAGCCCCAGCATTTT,CASSEGQTPPFSNQPQHF
TRBJ2-1,-,TRBV5-4,TRBD2,TGTGCCAGCAGCTTACTTCGCGGGGGTTTACGGGGTGAGCAGTTCTTC,CASSLLRGGLRGEQFF
TRBJ2-3,-,TRBV25-1,-,TGTGCCAGCAGTCTGGGAGACAGCACAGATACGCAGTATTTT,CASSLGDSTDTQYF
TRBJ2-3,few,TRBV6-1,TRBD1,TGTGCCAGCAGTGAAGCGGCAGGGGGCTACGATACGCAGTATTTT,CASSEAAGGYDTQYF
TRBJ1-1,-,TRBV4-1,TRBD1,TGCGCCAGCAGCCAAGATACCGAGGGGGCAGGGAACACTGAAGCTTTCTTT,CASSQDTEGAGNTEAFF